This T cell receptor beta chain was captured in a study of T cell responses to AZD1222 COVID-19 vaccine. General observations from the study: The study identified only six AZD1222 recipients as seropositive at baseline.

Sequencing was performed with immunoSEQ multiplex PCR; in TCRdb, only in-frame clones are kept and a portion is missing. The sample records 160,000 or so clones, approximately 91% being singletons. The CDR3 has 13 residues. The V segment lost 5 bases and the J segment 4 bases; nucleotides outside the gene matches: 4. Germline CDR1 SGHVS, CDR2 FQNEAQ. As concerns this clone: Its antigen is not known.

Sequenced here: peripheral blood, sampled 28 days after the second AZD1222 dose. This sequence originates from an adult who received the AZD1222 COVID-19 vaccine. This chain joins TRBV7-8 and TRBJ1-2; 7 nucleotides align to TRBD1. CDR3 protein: CASSPGTAYGYTF. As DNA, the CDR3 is TGTGCCAGCAGCCCAGGGACAGCCTATGGCTACACCTTC.